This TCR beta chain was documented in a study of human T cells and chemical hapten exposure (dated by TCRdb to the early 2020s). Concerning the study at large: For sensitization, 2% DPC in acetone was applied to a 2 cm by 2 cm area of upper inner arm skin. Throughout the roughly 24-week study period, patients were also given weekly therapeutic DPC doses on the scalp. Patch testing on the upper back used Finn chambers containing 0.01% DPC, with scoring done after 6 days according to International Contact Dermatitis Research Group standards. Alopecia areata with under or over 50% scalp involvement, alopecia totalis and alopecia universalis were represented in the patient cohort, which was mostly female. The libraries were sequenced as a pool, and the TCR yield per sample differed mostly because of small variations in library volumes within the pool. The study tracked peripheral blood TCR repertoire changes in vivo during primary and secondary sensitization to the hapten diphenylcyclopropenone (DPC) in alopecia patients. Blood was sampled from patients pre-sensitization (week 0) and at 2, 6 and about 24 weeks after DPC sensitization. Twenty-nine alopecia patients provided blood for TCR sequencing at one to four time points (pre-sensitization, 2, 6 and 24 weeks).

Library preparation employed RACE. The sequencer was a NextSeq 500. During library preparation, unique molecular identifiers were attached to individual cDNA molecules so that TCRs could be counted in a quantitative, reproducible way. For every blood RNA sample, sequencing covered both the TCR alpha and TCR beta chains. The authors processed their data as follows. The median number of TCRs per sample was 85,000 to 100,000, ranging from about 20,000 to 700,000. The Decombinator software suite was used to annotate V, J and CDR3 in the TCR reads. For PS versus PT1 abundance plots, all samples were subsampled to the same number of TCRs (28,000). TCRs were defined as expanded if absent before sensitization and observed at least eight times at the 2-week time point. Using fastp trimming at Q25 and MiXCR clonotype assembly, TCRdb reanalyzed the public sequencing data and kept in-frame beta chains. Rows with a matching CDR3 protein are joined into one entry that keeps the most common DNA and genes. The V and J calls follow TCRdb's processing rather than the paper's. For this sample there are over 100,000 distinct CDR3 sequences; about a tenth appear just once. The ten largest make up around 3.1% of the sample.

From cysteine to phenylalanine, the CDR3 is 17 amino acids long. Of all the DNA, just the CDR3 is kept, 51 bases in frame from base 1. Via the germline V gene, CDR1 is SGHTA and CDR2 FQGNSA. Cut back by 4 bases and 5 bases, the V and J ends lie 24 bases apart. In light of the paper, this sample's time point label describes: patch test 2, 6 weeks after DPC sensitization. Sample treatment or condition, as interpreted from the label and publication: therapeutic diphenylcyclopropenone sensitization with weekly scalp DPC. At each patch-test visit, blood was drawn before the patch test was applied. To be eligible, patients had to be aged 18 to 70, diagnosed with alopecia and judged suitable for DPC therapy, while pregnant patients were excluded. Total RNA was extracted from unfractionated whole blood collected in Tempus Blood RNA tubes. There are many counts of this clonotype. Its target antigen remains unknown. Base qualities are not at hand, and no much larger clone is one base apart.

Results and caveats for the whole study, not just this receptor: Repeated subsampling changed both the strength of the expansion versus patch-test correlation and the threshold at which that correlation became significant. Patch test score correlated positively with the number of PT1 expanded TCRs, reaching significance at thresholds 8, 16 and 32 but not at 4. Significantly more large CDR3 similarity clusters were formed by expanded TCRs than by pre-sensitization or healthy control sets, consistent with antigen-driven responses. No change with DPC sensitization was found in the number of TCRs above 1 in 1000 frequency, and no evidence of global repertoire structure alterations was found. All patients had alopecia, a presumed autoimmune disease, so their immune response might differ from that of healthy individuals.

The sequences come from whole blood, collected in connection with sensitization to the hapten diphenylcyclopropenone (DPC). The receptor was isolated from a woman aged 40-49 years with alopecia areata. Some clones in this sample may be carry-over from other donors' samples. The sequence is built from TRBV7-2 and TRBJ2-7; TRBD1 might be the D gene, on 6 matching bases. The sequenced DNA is TGTGCCAGCAGCTCCCGAGGGCAGGGCATTGGGGGCCACGAGCAGTACTTC. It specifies CASSSRGQGIGGHEQYF.